This T cell receptor beta chain was profiled in a study of early T cells in non-severe SARS-CoV-2 infection (dated by TCRdb to 2020 to 2022). Regarding the study in general: Bulk RNA from unsorted whole blood was used for TCR sequencing, so alpha and beta chains could not be paired. What the work shows at the level of the full study, not this receptor alone: Matching against VDJdb was skewed toward anti-spike CD8 responses, likely underestimated virus-specific expansions, and missed private and CD4 specificities.

A case-control design nested within a healthcare worker cohort in London, UK, was used, with weekly nasopharyngeal swab PCR tests and blood sampling performed. Between 23 and 31 March 2020, the week of the UK lockdown, healthcare workers were enrolled and then followed up weekly for as long as 16 weeks. Cut back by 4 bases and 5 bases, the V and J ends lie 14 bases apart. From the germline V gene, CDR1 is MGHRA and CDR2 is YSYEKL. From the cysteine through the phenylalanine, the CDR3 covers 15 amino acids. CDR3 DNA only is kept here, 45 bases in frame from base 1. Receptor amplification or capture employed 5' RACE. Data came from a NextSeq 500. In the TCR library protocol, unique molecular identifiers were attached to individual cDNA molecules to correct for PCR bias and sequencing error. Both TCR alpha and beta chains were sequenced, and tight co-correlation was observed between alpha and beta sequence abundances in each sample. Per the source publication's procedure: Decombinator V4 was used to annotate the V gene, J gene and CDR3 of the TCR sequences. Expanded TCRs were defined as changing significantly between any two time points under a Poisson model with p below 0.0001. Abundances of TCRs were expressed as counts per million after normalisation to the total number of TCRs sequenced in each sample. TRAV1-2 paired with TRAJ12, TRAJ20 or TRAJ33 defined MAIT TCRs, while TRAV10 paired with TRAJ18 defined iNKT TCRs. VDJdb, accessed 1 November 2021, was searched for CMV, EBV and SARS-CoV-2 annotated TCRs, excluding TCRs annotated for multiple antigens. TCRdb's own reprocessing of the public reads used fastp at Q25 and MiXCR and kept productive beta chains. Rows matching on CDR3 protein sequence are summarized as one entry with the most common DNA and genes. The V and J calls were determined by TCRdb, not by the authors. Across this sample there are tens of thousands of distinct CDR3 sequences, with roughly 15% seen only once. In total, the top ten clones hold approximately 5.1% of the sample.

Worth noting for this clonotype: Its antigen is still unknown. Base qualities are not recorded, but no much larger clone differs from it by a single base.

Material: whole blood, obtained at baseline. The clonotype comes from an adult who was a healthcare worker with PCR-confirmed SARS-CoV-2 infection or an uninfected control (not recorded which). Rearrangement joined TRBV4-1 to TRBJ2-2, with TRBD1 perhaps the D gene, on 6 matching bases. The DNA sequence reads TGCGCCAGCAGCCGTTCGACAGGCGGGACCGGGGAGCTGTTTTTT. Its protein reads: CASSRSTGGTGELFF.